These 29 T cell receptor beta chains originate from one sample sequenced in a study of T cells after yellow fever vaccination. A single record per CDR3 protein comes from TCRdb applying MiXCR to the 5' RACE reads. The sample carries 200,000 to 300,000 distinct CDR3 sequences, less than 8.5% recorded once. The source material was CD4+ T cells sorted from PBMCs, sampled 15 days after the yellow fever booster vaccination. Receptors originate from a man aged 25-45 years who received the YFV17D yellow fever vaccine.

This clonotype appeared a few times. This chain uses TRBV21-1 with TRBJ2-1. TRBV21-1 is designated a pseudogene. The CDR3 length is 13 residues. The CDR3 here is CASSKARYNEQFF. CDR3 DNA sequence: TGTGCCAGCAGCAAAGCTCGATACAATGAGCAGTTCTTC.

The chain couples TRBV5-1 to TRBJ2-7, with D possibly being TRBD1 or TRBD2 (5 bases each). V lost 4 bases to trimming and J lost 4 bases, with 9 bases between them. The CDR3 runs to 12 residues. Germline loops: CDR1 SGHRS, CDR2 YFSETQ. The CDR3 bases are TGCGCCAGCAGCAGAGGGGAGTACGAGCAGTACTTC. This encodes CASSRGEYEQYF.

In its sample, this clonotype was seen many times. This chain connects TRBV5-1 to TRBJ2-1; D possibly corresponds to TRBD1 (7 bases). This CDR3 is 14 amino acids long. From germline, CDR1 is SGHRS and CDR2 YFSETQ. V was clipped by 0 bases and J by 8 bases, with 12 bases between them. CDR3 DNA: TGCGCCAGCAGCTTGGGACAGGGCGGGGATGAGCAGTTCTTC. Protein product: CASSLGQGGDEQFF.

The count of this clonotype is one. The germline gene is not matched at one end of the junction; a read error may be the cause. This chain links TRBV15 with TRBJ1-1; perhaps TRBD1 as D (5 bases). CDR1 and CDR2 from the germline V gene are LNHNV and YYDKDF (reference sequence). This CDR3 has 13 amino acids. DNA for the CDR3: TGTGCCTCCAGCAGAGGGCAGGGAATTGAAGCTTTCTTT. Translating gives CASSRGQGIEAFF.

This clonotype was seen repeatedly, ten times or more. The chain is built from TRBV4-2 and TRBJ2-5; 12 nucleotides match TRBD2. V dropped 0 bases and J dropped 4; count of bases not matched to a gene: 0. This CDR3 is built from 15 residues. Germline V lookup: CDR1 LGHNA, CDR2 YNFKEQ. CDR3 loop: CASSQEGLAGETQYF. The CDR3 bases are TGTGCCAGCAGCCAAGAGGGACTAGCGGGAGAGACCCAGTACTTC.

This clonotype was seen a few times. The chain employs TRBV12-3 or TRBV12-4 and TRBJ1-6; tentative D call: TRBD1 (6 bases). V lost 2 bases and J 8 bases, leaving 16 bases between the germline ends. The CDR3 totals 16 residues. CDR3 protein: CASSLLDSPGYSPLHF. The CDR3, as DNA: TGTGCCAGCAGTTTATTGGACAGCCCCGGATATTCACCCCTCCACTTT.

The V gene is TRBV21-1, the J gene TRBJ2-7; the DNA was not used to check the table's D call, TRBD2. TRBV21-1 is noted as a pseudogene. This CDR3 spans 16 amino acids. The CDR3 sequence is CASSRGGGSVSYEQYF. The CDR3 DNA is TGTGCCAGCAGCCGCGGGGGGGGATCAGTATCCTACGAGCAGTACTTC.

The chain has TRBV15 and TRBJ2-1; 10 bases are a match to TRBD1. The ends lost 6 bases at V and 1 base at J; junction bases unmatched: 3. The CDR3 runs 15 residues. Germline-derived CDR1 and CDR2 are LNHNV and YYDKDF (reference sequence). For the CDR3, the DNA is TGTGCCACCAGGTTGGACAGGGGGTCCTACAATGAGCAGTTCTTC. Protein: CATRLDRGSYNEQFF.

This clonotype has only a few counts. CDR3 coding DNA: TGTGCCAGCAGCCGCTCGGGGGTGGACACCGGGGAGCTGTTTTTT. Amino acids: CASSRSGVDTGELFF. The J gene is TRBJ2-2, the V gene TRBV28, with D perhaps matching TRBD2 (6 bases). There are 15 residues in the CDR3. Trimming stripped 6 bases from V and 3 bases from J, with 14 bases between. Germline values: CDR1 MDHEN, CDR2 SYDVKM. The full variable domain, with the rest looked up from reference TRBV28 and TRBJ2-2, is DVKVTQSSRYLVKRTGEKVFLECVQDMDHENMFWYRQDPGLGLRLIYFSYDVKMKEKGDIPEGYSVSREKKERFSLILESASTNQTSMYLCASSRSGVDTGELFFGEGSRLTVL.

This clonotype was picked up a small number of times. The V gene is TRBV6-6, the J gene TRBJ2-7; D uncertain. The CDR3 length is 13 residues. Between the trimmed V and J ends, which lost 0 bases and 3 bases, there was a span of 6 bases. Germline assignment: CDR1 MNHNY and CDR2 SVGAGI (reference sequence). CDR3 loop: CASSYSAYYEQYF. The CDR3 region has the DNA TGTGCCAGCAGTTACTCGGCATACTACGAGCAGTACTTC.

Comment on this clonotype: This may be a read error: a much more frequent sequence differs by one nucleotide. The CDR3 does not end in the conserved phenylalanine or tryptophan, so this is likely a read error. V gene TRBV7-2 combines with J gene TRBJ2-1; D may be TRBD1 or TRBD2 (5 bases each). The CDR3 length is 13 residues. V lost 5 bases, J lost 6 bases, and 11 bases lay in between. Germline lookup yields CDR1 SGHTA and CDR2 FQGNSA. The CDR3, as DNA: TGTGCCAGCAGCCCCGGGACGGCCAATGAGCAGTTCTTA. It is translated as CASSPGTANEQFL.

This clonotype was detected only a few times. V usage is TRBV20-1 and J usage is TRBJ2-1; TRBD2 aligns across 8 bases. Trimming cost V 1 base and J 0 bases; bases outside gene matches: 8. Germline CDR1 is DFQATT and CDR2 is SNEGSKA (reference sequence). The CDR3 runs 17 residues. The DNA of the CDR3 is TGCAGTGCTAGAGTACCGGGACTAGGGGGCTCCTACAATGAGCAGTTCTTC. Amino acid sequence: CSARVPGLGGSYNEQFF.

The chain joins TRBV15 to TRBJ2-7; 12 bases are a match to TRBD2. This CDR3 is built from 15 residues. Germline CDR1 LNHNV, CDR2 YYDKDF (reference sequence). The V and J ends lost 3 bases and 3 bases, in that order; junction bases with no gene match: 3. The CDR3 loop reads CATSSPTSGSYEQYF. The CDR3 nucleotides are TGTGCCACCAGCAGCCCGACTAGCGGGAGCTACGAGCAGTACTTC. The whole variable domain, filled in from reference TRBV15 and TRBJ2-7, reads DAMVIQNPRYQVTQFGKPVTLSCSQTLNHNVMYWYQQKSSQAPKLLFHYYDKDFNNEADTPDNFQSRRPNTSFCFLDIRSPGLGDTAMYLCATSSPTSGSYEQYFGPGTRLTVT.

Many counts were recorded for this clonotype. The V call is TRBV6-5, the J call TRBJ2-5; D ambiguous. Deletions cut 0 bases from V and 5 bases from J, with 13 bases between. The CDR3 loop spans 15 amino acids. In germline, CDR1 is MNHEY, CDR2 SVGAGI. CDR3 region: CASSYSWALGETQYF. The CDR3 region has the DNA TGTGCCAGCAGTTACTCGTGGGCTTTAGGGGAGACCCAGTACTTC.

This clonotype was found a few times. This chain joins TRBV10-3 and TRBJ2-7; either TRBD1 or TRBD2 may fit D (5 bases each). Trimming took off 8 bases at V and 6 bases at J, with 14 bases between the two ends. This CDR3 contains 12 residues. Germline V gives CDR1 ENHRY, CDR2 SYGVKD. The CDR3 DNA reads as TGTGCCATCCGAAGGGACCGCGGCGAGCAGTACTTC. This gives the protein CAIRRDRGEQYF.

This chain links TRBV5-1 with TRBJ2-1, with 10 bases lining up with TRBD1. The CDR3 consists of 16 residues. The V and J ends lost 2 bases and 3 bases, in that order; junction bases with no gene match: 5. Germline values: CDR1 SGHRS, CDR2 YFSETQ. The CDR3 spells CASSLTGTGVYNEQFF. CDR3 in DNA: TGCGCCAGCAGCTTAACCGGGACAGGGGTCTACAATGAGCAGTTCTTC.

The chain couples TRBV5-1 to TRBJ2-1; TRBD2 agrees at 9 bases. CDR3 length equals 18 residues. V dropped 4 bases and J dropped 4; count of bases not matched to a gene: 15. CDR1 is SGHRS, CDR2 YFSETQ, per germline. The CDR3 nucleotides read TGCGCCAGCAGCCTGACAGGTAGCGGGAGTGTGAAGTACAATGAGCAGTTCTTC. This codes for CASSLTGSGSVKYNEQFF.

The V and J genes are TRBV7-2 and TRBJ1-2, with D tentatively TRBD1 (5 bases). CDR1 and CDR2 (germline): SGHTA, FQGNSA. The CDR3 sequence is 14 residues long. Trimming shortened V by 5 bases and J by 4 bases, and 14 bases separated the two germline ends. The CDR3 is CASSHGGGVYGYTF. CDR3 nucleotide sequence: TGTGCCAGCAGCCATGGGGGGGGAGTCTATGGCTACACCTTC. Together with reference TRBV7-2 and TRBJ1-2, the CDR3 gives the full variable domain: GAGVSQSPSNKVTEKGKDVELRCDPISGHTALYWYRQSLGQGLEFLIYFQGNSAPDKSGLPSDRFSAERTGGSVSTLTIQRTQQEDSAVYLCASSHGGGVYGYTFGSGTRLTVV.

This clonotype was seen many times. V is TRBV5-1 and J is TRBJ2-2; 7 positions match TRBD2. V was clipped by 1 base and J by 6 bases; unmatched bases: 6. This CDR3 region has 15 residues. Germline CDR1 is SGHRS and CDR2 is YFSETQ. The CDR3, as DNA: TGCGCCAGCAGCTTGATGGCGGGAGACGCCGGGGAGCTGTTTTTT. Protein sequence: CASSLMAGDAGELFF.

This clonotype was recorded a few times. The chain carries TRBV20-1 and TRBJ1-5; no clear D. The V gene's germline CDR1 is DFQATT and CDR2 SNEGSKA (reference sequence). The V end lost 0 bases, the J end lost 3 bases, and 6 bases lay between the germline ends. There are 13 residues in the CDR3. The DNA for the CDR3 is TGCAGTGCTAGAGAAGGATCCAATCAGCCCCAGCATTTT. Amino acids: CSAREGSNQPQHF.

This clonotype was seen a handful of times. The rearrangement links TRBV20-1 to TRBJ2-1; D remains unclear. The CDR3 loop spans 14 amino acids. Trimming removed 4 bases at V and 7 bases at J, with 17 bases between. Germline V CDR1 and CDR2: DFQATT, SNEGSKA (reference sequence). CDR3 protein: CSAIVTAHTNEQFF. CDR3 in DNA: TGCAGTGCTATAGTTACTGCCCATACGAATGAGCAGTTCTTC.

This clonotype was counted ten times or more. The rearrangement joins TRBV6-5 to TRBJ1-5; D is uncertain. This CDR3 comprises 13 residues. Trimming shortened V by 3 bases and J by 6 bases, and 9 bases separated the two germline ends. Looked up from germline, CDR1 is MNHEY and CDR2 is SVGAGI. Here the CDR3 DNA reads TGTGCCAGCAGTTATTTACCACTTCAGCCCCAGCATTTT. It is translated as CASSYLPLQPQHF.

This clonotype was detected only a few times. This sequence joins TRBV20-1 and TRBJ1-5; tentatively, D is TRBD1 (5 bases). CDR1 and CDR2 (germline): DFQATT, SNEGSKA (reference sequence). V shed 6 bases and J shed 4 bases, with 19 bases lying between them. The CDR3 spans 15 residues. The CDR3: CSARQAGVGNQPQHF. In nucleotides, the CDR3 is TGCAGTGCCCGCCAGGCGGGGGTGGGGAATCAGCCCCAGCATTTT.

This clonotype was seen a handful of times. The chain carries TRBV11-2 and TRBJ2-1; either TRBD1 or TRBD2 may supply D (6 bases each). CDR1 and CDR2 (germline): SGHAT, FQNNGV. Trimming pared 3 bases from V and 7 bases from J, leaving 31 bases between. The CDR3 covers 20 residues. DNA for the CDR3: TGTGCCAGCAGCTTCCGTGGGGGTTGGGGGGACATACAAGTTAGTAATGAGCAGTTCTTC. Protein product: CASSFRGGWGDIQVSNEQFF.

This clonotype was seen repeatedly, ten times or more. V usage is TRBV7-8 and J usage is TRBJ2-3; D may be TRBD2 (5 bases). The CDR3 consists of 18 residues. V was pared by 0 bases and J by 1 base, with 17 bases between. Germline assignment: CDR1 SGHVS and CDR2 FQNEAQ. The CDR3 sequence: CASSLARSPSSGTDTQYF. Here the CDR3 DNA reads TGTGCCAGCAGCTTAGCGCGATCCCCTAGCAGCGGCACAGATACGCAGTATTTT.

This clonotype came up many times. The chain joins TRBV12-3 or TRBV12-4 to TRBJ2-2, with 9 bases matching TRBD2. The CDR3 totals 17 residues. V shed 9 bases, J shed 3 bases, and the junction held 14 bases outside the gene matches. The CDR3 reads CASKIGSGRRDTGELFF. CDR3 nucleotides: TGTGCCAGTAAAATCGGGAGCGGGAGGAGGGACACCGGGGAGCTGTTTTTT.

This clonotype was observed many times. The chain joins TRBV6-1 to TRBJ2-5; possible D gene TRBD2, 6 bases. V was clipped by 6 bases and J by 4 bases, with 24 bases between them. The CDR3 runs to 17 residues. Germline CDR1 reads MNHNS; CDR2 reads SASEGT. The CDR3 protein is CASSHLLSGSGGETQYF. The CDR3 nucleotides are TGTGCCAGCAGCCACCTTCTATCGGGTAGCGGAGGAGAGACCCAGTACTTC.

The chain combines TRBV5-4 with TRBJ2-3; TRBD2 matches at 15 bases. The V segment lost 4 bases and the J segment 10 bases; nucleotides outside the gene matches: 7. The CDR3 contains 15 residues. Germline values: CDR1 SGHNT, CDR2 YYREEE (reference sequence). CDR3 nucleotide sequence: TGTGCCAGCAGCAACGCAGGGACTAGCGGGAGGCCGCAGTATTTT. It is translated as CASSNAGTSGRPQYF.

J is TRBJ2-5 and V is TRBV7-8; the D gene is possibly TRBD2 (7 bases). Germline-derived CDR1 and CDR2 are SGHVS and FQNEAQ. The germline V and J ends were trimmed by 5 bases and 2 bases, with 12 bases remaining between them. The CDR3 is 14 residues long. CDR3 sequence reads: CASSTGGWQETQYF. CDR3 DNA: TGTGCCAGCAGCACGGGGGGCTGGCAAGAGACCCAGTACTTC.